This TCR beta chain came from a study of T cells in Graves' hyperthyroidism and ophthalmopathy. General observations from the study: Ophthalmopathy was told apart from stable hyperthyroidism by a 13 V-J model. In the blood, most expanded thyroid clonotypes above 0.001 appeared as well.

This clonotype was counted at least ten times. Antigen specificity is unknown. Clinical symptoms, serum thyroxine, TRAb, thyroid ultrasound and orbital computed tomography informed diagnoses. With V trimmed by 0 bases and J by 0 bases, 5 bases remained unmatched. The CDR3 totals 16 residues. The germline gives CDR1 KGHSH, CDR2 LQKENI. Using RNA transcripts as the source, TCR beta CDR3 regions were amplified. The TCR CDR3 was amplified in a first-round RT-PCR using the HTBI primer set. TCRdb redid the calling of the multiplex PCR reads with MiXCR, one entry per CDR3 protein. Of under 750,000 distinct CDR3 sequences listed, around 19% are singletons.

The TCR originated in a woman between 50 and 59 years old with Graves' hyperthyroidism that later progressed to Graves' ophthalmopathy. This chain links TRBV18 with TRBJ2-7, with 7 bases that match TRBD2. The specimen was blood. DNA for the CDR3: TGTGCCAGCTCACCACCGAATCGGGGGGACTCCTACGAGCAGTACTTC. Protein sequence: CASSPPNRGDSYEQYF.